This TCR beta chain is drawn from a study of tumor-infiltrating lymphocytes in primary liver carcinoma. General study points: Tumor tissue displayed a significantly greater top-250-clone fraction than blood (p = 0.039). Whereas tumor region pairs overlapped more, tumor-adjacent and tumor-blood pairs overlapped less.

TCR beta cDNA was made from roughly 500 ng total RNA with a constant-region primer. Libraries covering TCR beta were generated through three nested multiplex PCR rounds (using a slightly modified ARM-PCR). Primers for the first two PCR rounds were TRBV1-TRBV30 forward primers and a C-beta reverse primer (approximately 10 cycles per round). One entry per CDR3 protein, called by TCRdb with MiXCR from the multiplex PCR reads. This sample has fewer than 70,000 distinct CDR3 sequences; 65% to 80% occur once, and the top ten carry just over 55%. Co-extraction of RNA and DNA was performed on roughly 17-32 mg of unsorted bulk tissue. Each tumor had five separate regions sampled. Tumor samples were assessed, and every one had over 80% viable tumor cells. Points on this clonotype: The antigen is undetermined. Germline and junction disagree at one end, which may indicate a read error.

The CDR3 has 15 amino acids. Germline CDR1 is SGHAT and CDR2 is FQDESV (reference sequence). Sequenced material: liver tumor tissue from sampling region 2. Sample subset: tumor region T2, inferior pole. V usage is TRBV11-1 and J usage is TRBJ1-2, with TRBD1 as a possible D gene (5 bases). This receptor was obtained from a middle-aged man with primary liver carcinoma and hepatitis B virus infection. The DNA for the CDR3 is TGTGCCAGCAGCTTTCGGACACGGGCTGACTATGACTACACCTTC. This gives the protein CASSFRTRADYDYTF.